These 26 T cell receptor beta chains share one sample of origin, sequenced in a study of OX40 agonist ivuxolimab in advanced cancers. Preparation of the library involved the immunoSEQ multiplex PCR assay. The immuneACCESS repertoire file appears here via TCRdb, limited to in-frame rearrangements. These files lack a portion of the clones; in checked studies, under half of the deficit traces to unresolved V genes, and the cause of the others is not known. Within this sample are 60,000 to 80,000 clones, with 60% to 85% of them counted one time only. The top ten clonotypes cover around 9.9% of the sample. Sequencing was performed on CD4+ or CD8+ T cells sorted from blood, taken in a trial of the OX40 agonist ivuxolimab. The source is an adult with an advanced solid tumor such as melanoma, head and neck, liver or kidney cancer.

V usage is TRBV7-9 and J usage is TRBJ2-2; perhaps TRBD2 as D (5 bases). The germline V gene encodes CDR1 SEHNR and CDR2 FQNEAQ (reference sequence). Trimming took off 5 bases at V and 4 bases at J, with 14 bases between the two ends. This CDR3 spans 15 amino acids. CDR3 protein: CASSRGGEGTGELFF. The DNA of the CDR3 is TGTGCCAGCAGCCGAGGAGGCGAGGGCACCGGGGAGCTGTTTTTT.

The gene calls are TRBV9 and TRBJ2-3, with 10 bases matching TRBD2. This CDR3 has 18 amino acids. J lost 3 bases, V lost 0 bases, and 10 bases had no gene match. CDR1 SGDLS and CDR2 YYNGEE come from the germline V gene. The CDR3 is CASSVVSGGAKVTDTQYF. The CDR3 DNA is TGTGCCAGCAGCGTAGTGAGCGGGGGGGCCAAAGTTACAGATACGCAGTATTTT.

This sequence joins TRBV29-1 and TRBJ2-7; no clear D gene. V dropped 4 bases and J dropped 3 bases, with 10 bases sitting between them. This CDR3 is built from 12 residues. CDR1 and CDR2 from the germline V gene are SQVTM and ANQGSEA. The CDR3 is CSVVGPLYEQYF. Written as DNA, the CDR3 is TGCAGCGTTGTCGGACCGCTCTACGAGCAGTACTTC.

The CDR3 nucleotides read TGTGCCAGCAGTTTATTTGACAGGGGATCCTACAATGAGCAGTTCTTC. Translating gives CASSLFDRGSYNEQFF. The V gene is TRBV28, the J gene TRBJ2-1; 8 positions agree with TRBD1. The germline V gene has CDR1 MDHEN and CDR2 SYDVKM. V was clipped by 1 base and J by 1 base; unmatched bases: 3. There are 16 residues in the CDR3.

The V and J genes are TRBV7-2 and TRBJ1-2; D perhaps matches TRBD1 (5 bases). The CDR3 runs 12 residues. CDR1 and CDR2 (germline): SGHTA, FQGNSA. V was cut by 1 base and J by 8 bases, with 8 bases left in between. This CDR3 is CASSLGDGGYTF. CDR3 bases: TGTGCCAGCAGCTTAGGGGACGGCGGCTACACCTTC.

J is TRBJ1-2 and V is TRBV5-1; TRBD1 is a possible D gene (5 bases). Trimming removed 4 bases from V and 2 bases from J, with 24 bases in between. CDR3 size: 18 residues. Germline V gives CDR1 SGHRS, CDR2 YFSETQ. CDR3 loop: CASSHPQADLGGNYGYTF. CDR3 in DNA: TGCGCCAGCAGCCACCCTCAGGCCGACCTTGGGGGAAACTATGGCTACACCTTC.

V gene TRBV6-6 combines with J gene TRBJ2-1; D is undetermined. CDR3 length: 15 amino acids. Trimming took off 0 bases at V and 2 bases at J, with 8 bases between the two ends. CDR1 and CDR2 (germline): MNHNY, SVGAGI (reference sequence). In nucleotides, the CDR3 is TGTGCCAGCAGTTACTCCCCAGGTACCTACAATGAGCAGTTCTTC. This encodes CASSYSPGTYNEQFF.

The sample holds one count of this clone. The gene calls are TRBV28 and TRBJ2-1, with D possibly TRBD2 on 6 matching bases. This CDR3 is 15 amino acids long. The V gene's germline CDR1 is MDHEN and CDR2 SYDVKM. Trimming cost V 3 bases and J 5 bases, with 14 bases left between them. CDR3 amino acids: CASSLEGLTNNEQFF. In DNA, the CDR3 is TGTGCCAGCAGTTTGGAGGGTTTGACGAACAATGAGCAGTTCTTC.

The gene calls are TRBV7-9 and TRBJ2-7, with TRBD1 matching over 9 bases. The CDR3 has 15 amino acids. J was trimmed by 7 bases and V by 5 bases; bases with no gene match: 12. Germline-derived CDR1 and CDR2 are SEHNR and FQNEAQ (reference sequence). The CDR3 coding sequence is TGTGCCAGCAGCACAGAACAGGGGGCTGCGAGGGAGCAGTACTTC. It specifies CASSTEQGAAREQYF.

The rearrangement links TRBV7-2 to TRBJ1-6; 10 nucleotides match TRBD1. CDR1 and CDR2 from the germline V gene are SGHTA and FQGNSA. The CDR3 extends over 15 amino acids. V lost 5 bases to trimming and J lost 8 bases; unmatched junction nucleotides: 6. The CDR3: CASSRDRGRDSPLHF. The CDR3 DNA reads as TGTGCCAGCAGCAGGGACAGGGGAAGGGATTCACCCCTCCACTTT.

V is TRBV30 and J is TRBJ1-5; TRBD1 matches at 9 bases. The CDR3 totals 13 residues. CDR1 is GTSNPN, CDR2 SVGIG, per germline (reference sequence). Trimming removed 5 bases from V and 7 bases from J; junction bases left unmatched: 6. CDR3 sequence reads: CAWAGTGMQPQHF. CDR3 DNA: TGTGCCTGGGCCGGGACAGGGATGCAGCCCCAGCATTTT.

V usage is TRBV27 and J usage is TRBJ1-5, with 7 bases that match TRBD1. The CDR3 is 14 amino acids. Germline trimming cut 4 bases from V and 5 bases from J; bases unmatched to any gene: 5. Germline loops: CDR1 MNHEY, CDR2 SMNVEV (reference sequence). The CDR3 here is CASSWTGVDQPQHF. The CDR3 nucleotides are TGTGCCAGCAGTTGGACAGGCGTGGATCAGCCCCAGCATTTT.

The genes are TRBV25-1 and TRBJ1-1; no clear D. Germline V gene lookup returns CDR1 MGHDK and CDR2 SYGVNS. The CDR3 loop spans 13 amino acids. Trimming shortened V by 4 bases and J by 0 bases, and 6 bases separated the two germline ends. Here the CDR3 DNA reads TGTGCCAGCAGTGCAGGAGTGAACACTGAAGCTTTCTTT. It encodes CASSAGVNTEAFF.

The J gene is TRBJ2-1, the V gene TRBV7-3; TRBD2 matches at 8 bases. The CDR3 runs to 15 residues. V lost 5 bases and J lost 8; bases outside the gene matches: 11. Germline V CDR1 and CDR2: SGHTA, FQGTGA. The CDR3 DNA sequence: TGTGCCAGCAGCCCCTTCGGGACTAGTGGCGATGAGCAGTTCTTC. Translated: CASSPFGTSGDEQFF.

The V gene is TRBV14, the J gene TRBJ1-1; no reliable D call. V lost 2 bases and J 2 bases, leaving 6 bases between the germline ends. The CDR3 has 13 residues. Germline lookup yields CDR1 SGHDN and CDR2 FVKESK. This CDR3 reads CASSQMRNTEAFF. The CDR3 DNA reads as TGTGCCAGCAGCCAAATGAGAAACACTGAAGCTTTCTTT.

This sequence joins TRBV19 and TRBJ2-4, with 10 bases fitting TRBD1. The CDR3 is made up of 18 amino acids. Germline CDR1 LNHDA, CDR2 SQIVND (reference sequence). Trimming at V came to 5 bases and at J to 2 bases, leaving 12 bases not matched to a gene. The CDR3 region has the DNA TGTGCCAGTAGTGGACAGGGGGGAAATGCTCGGACCAAAAACATTCAGTACTTC. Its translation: CASSGQGGNARTKNIQYF.

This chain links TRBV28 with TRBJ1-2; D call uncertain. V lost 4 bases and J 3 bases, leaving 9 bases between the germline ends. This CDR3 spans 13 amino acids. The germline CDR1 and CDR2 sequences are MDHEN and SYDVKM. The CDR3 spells CASSSTVYYGYTF. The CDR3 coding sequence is TGTGCCAGCAGTTCCACTGTCTACTATGGCTACACCTTC.

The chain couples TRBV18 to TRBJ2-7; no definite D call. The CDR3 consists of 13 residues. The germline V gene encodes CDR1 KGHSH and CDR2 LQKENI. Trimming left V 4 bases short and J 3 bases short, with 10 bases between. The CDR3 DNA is TGTGCCAGCTCACTTCGGAAGGGCTACGAGCAGTACTTC. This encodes CASSLRKGYEQYF. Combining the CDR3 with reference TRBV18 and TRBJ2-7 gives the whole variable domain NAGVMQNPRHLVRRRGQEARLRCSPMKGHSHVYWYRQLPEEGLKFMVYLQKENIIDESGMPKERFSAEFPKEGPSILRIQQVVRGDSAAYFCASSLRKGYEQYFGPGTRLTVT.

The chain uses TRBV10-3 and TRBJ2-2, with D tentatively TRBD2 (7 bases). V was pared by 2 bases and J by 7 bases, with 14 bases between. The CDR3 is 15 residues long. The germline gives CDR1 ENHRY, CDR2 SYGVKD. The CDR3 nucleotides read TGTGCCATCAGTGAGCGGGGGGCTACTATCGGGGAGCTGTTTTTT. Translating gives CAISERGATIGELFF.

The CDR3 nucleotides read TGTGCCAGAAGCTCGACGACTAGCGGGGGGGCCAACTACGAGCAGTACTTC. This translates into CARSSTTSGGANYEQYF. The chain has TRBV5-3 and TRBJ2-7; 14 bases agree with TRBD2. TRBV5-3 counts as an open reading frame of uncertain function. The CDR3 loop spans 17 amino acids. Trimming at V came to 3 bases and at J to 3 bases, leaving 8 bases not matched to a gene.

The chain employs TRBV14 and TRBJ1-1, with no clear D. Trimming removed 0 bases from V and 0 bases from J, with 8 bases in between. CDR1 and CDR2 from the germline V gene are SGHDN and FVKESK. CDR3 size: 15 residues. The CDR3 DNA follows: TGTGCCAGCAGCCAAGAAGCCTCGATGAACACTGAAGCTTTCTTT. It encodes CASSQEASMNTEAFF. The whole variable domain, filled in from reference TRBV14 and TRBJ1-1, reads EAGVTQFPSHSVIEKGQTVTLRCDPISGHDNLYWYRRVMGKEIKFLLHFVKESKQDESGMPNNRFLAERTGGTYSTLKVQPAELEDSGVYFCASSQEASMNTEAFFGQGTRLTVV.

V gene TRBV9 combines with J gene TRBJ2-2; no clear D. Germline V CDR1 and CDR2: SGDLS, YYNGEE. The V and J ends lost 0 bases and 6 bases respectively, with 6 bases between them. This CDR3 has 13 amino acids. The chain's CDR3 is CASSVVSAGELFF. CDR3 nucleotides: TGTGCCAGCAGCGTAGTATCGGCCGGGGAGCTGTTTTTT.

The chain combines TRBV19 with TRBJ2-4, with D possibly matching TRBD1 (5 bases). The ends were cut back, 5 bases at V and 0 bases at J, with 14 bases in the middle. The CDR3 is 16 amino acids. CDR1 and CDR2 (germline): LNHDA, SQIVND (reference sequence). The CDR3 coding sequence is TGTGCCAGTAGTGTCGGACACCAGCTAGCCAAAAACATTCAGTACTTC. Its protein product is CASSVGHQLAKNIQYF.

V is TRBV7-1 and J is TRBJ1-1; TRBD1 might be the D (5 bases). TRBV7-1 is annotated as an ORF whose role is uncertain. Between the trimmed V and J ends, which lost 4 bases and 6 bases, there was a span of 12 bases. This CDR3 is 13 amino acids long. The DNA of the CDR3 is TGTGCCAGCAGCTTAAATAGCAGGGCTGAAGCTTTCTTT. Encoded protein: CASSLNSRAEAFF.

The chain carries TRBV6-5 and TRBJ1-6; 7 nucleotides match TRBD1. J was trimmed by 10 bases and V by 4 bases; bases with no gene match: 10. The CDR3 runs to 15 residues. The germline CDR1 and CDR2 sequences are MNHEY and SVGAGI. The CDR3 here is CASSLQTGLRSPLHF. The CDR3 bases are TGTGCCAGCAGTTTACAGACAGGGTTAAGGTCACCCCTCCACTTT.

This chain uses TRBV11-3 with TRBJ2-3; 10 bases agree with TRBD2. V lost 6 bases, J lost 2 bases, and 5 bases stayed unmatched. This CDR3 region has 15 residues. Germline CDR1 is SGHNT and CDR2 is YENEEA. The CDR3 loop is CASSRTSGFTDTQYF. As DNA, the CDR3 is TGTGCCAGCAGTCGGACTAGCGGCTTCACAGATACGCAGTATTTT. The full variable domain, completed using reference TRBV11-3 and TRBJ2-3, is EAGVVQSPRYKIIEKKQPVAFWCNPISGHNTLYWYLQNLGQGPELLIRYENEEAVDDSQLPKDRFSAERLKGVDSTLKIQPAELGDSAVYLCASSRTSGFTDTQYFGPGTRLTVL.